These 15 T cell receptor beta chains were all obtained from the same sample, sequenced in a study of blood T cell repertoires in COVID-19. Measured with immunoSEQ multiplex PCR; TCRdb has only the in-frame clones, and not every one. This table holds 110,000 to 150,000 clones, about four fifths found once. The specimen was peripheral blood. These receptors originate from a human donor in a cohort sampled during active COVID-19.

The chain uses TRBV18 and TRBJ1-1; D is undetermined. The CDR3 has 15 residues. The germline gives CDR1 KGHSH, CDR2 LQKENI. V lost 3 bases to trimming and J lost 4 bases, with 15 bases between them. This chain's CDR3 is CASSPLTPPGTEAFF. For the CDR3, the DNA is TGTGCCAGCTCACCCCTGACTCCTCCGGGCACTGAAGCTTTCTTT.

The chain combines TRBV7-2 with TRBJ2-1; 9 positions agree with TRBD1. The junction had 7 bases not matched to a gene; V was cut back by 2 bases and J by 5 bases. The CDR3 covers 16 residues. Germline V gene lookup returns CDR1 SGHTA and CDR2 FQGNSA. The CDR3 nucleotides are TGTGCCAGCAGCTTATCTTCGGGACAGGGCAACAATGAGCAGTTCTTC. Translating it yields CASSLSSGQGNNEQFF.

The V call is TRBV21-1, the J call TRBJ2-3; the DNA was not compared with TRBD2, the D call given in the table. TRBV21-1 is recorded as a pseudogene. This CDR3 is built from 17 residues. The CDR3 coding sequence is TGTGCCAGCAGCGGGAGGGAGGACCCGATAGACACAGATACGCAGTATTTT. It is translated as CASSGREDPIDTDTQYF.

The chain couples TRBV5-1 to TRBJ2-7; 10 positions match TRBD2. Germline values: CDR1 SGHRS, CDR2 YFSETQ. The length of the CDR3 is 16 residues. The V and J ends lost 2 bases and 5 bases, in that order; junction bases with no gene match: 10. CDR3 nucleotide sequence: TGCGCCAGCAGCTTACCCTCACTAGCGGGACGCGACGAGCAGTACTTC. Amino acid sequence: CASSLPSLAGRDEQYF.

This clone was found once. This chain links TRBV5-8 with TRBJ2-1, with 11 positions matching TRBD2. CDR3 length: 14 amino acids. CDR1 and CDR2 (germline): SGHTS, YDEGEE. The V gene end was trimmed by 5 bases and the J gene end by 5 bases; junction bases not matched to a gene: 3. CDR3 region: CASRGTSGNNEQFF. The CDR3 bases are TGTGCCAGCAGGGGGACTAGCGGAAACAATGAGCAGTTCTTC.

V and J are TRBV19 and TRBJ2-7; D possibly corresponds to TRBD2 (5 bases). Germline V gene lookup returns CDR1 LNHDA and CDR2 SQIVND (reference sequence). The CDR3 runs 16 residues. V lost 6 bases, J lost 1 base, and 19 bases lay in between. CDR3 sequence: CASSSGLSLPSYEQYF. CDR3 DNA sequence: TGTGCCAGTAGCTCAGGACTGTCTCTACCTTCCTACGAGCAGTACTTC.

The chain employs TRBV6-4 and TRBJ2-2; 8 nucleotides match TRBD2. CDR1 is MRHNA and CDR2 is SNTAGT in the germline V gene. The CDR3 extends over 15 amino acids. Germline trimming cut 4 bases from V and 4 bases from J; bases unmatched to any gene: 5. CDR3 in amino acids: CASSVGLAGTGELFF. The DNA of the CDR3 is TGTGCCAGCAGTGTAGGACTAGCTGGCACCGGGGAGCTGTTTTTT.

The chain carries TRBV19 and TRBJ2-1, with D perhaps TRBD2 (6 bases). Trimming shortened V by 3 bases and J by 7 bases, and 16 bases separated the two germline ends. The CDR3 has 15 residues. Germline-derived CDR1 and CDR2 are LNHDA and SQIVND (reference sequence). The chain's CDR3 is CASSMEGSSWNEQFF. DNA of the CDR3: TGTGCCAGTAGTATGGAGGGAAGCAGTTGGAATGAGCAGTTCTTC.

V usage is TRBV9 and J usage is TRBJ2-5; TRBD2 aligns across 7 bases. Germline V gene sequence: CDR1 SGDLS, CDR2 YYNGEE. J gave up 5 bases and V 3 bases, and 4 bases lay outside the gene matches. This CDR3 has 13 residues. This CDR3 is CASSAGGMETQYF. The CDR3 DNA sequence: TGTGCCAGCAGCGCGGGGGGAATGGAGACCCAGTACTTC.

The chain carries TRBV19 and TRBJ2-1, with TRBD2 matching over 10 bases. The V gene end was trimmed by 4 bases and the J gene end by 7 bases; junction bases not matched to a gene: 7. Germline CDR1 is LNHDA and CDR2 is SQIVND (reference sequence). The CDR3 extends over 15 amino acids. CDR3 DNA: TGTGCCAGTAGTACTAGCGGGAGATGGGGAAATGAGCAGTTCTTC. This codes for CASSTSGRWGNEQFF.

The chain joins TRBV6-1 to TRBJ2-7; D is ambiguous. This CDR3 spans 13 amino acids. Trimming removed 0 bases from V and 0 bases from J, with 3 bases in between. Per the germline V gene, CDR1 is MNHNS and CDR2 is SASEGT. CDR3: CASSEAFSYEQYF. DNA for the CDR3: TGTGCCAGCAGTGAAGCCTTCTCCTACGAGCAGTACTTC.

The V call is TRBV21-1, the J call TRBJ1-5; whether TRBD1, the table's D call, matches the DNA was not checked. TRBV21-1 is flagged as a pseudogene. The CDR3 has 16 residues. The CDR3 region is CASSKGGADRIQPQHF. In nucleotides, the CDR3 is TGTGCCAGCAGCAAAGGGGGGGCGGACAGGATCCAGCCCCAGCATTTT.

This rearrangement joins TRBV7-9 to TRBJ2-3, with 7 bases lining up with TRBD1. This CDR3 has 15 residues. V shed 1 base and J 4 bases; nucleotides not matched to a gene: 5. Germline values: CDR1 SEHNR, CDR2 FQNEAQ (reference sequence). The CDR3 here is CASSLGGGRADTQYF. The CDR3 DNA reads as TGTGCCAGCAGCTTAGGAGGGGGCCGGGCAGATACGCAGTATTTT. Full variable domain (missing parts from reference TRBV7-9 and TRBJ2-3): DTGVSQNPRHKITKRGQNVTFRCDPISEHNRLYWYRQTLGQGPEFLTYFQNEAQLEKSRLLSDRFSAERPKGSFSTLEIQRTEQGDSAMYLCASSLGGGRADTQYFGPGTRLTVL.

The chain links TRBV12-5 to TRBJ1-2; tentative D call: TRBD1 (6 bases). The V and J ends lost 4 bases and 0 bases respectively, with 18 bases between them. This CDR3 is built from 17 residues. Germline V gene data show CDR1 as LGHNT and CDR2 as FRNRAP. The CDR3: CASGSSSPGDTNYGYTF. The CDR3 bases are TGTGCTAGTGGTTCATCCTCGCCAGGGGACACTAACTATGGCTACACCTTC.

This clone appeared once. The V gene is TRBV30, the J gene TRBJ2-2, with a tentative D call TRBD2 (6 bases). The CDR3 is made up of 14 amino acids. From germline, CDR1 is GTSNPN and CDR2 SVGIG (reference sequence). The germline V and J ends were trimmed by 2 bases and 7 bases, with 14 bases remaining between them. The CDR3 loop is CAWSKTAGGGELFF. The CDR3 nucleotides read TGTGCCTGGAGTAAAACAGCCGGGGGCGGGGAGCTGTTTTTT.